Given below is one T cell receptor (beta chain) in context. The data originate from a study of CD4 T cells in relation to SARS-CoV-2 and coronaviruses. Using immunoSEQ multiplex PCR, the repertoire was profiled, and TCRdb retains in-frame clones only, with some absent. In the table there are some 65,000 clones, about 89% of which are singletons. The unexposed donors gave CD4+ T cells in about 2010-2019, prior to COVID-19. Source material: memory CD4+ T cells from PBMCs. The receptor comes from a human donor in good health.

The CDR3 loop is CASSLDRAHTEAFF. In DNA form, the CDR3 reads TGTGCCAGCAGCCTCGACAGGGCGCACACTGAAGCTTTCTTT. The genes are TRBV6-5 and TRBJ1-1; 7 bases map to TRBD1. V shed 6 bases and J 3 bases; nucleotides not matched to a gene: 7. Germline V CDR1 and CDR2: MNHEY, SVGAGI. This CDR3 region has 14 residues.